The rows below give T cell receptor beta chains drawn from one sample of a study of prognosis after radiotherapy for stage I lung cancer. Via MiXCR, TCRdb re-called the multiplex PCR reads, giving one row per CDR3 protein. Among over 10,000 distinct CDR3 sequences listed, about 51% were seen once. Sequencing was performed on PBMCs, taken before or after stereotactic body radiation therapy (not recorded which). The receptors originated from a donor aged 50 or older with non-small cell lung cancer. CDR3s include the opening cysteine and the closing phenylalanine or tryptophan. D genes are given only for firm matches.

TRBV7-2	TRBD1	CASSWTGRDVSEQYF
TRBV2	.	CASSPNGVGRDTEAFF
TRBV7-9	.	CASSPPPNGYTF
TRBV6-2/TRBV6-3	.	CASSYHLSRNEQFF
TRBV7-7	TRBD2	CASSPLISGSLSDTQYF
TRBV4-1	TRBD2	CTSSQTALLTGTSGSRLETQYF
TRBV6-5	TRBD1	CASSYRTGATNQPQHF
TRBV15	.	CATRDQGIGSPLHF
TRBV30	TRBD1	CAWSRGQDNSPLHF
TRBV6-2/TRBV6-3	TRBD1	CASSYGDREKETQYF
TRBV3-1	.	CARSKVGLEQFF
TRBV4-3	TRBD2	CASSQGLAGEAETQYF